Listed below are T cell receptor beta chains from one sample, sequenced in a study of cytomegalovirus exposure and HLA in healthy donors. The method was immunoSEQ multiplex PCR; TCRdb's version includes in-frame clones alone and lacks a portion of them. The repertoire holds about 140,000 clones, with 80% as singletons. Sequenced sample: PBMCs. The receptor set was obtained from a man aged 50 to 59 in good health and CMV-seronegative. Both conserved end residues are part of each CDR3. The D gene is left open where the match is weak. A row's size may be missing; if present it is once, few, many or a size class.

CDR3nt | CDR3aa | j_gene | v_gene | abundance | d_gene
TGTGCCAGCAGCGACAGGGGTGATCGCTACGAGCAGTACTTC | CASSDRGDRYEQYF | TRBJ2-7 | TRBV2 | - | TRBD1
TGTGCCAGCAGTCCCCTTGGCAGCGGGAGCGAGCAAGAGACCCAGTACTTC | CASSPLGSGSEQETQYF | TRBJ2-5 | TRBV2 | - | TRBD2
TGTGCCAGCAGTTTATCAGGGGGCCATAGCAATCAGCCCCAGCATTTT | CASSLSGGHSNQPQHF | TRBJ1-5 | TRBV27 | - | TRBD1
TGCGCCAGCAGCTCTAGCGTTTCTGGCACCGGGGAGCTGTTTTTT | CASSSSVSGTGELFF | TRBJ2-2 | TRBV5-1 | - | -
TGTGCCAGCAGCGTAGCGGGGGTTCCCGGCGGGCAGTACTTC | CASSVAGVPGGQYF | TRBJ2-7 | TRBV2 | - | TRBD2
TGTGCCAGCAGCCCCGGGGTGGCCAACGTCCTGACTTTC | CASSPGVANVLTF | TRBJ2-6 | TRBV11-2 | once | -
TGTGCCAGCAGCCACTCTGTACAGGGGGCGAGGACTGAAGCTTTCTTT | CASSHSVQGARTEAFF | TRBJ1-1 | TRBV7-9 | - | TRBD1
TGTGCCAGCAGTTTGGAGGCGCACACTGAAGCTTTCTTT | CASSLEAHTEAFF | TRBJ1-1 | TRBV27 | - | -
TGTGCCAGCAGCCTGGGGGCCCGGAACACTGAAGCTTTCTTT | CASSLGARNTEAFF | TRBJ1-1 | TRBV11-3 | - | -
TGCAGCGTCCGTGTAGGGGGAACGGCTTTCTTT | CSVRVGGTAFF | TRBJ1-1 | TRBV29-1 | - | -
TGTGCCAGCAGGCCGATAACGGGACAAGAGACCCAGTACTTC | CASRPITGQETQYF | TRBJ2-5 | TRBV6-5 | - | -
TGTGCCAGCAGCTTCTCTCGGGAGACCCAGTACTTC | CASSFSRETQYF | TRBJ2-5 | TRBV11-1 | - | -
TGTGCCAGCAGTGTGGGACAGCCTTTTGGGGACGAGCAGTACTTC | CASSVGQPFGDEQYF | TRBJ2-7 | TRBV6-6 | - | TRBD1
TGTGCCAGCTCCAGTGGTGCGGAGGTCGAGCAGTACTTC | CASSSGAEVEQYF | TRBJ2-7 | TRBV18 | - | -
TGTGCCAGCAGACGAACTCAATTAGCGGGGGGGCCCTACAATGAGCAGTTCTTC | CASRRTQLAGGPYNEQFF | TRBJ2-1 | TRBV11-3 | - | TRBD2
TGTGCCAGCAGCTTAAGACAGGGGGCAGTCGAGCAGTACTTC | CASSLRQGAVEQYF | TRBJ2-7 | TRBV7-8 | few | TRBD1
TGCAGCGGTGAGAGGTCAGATACGCAGTATTTT | CSGERSDTQYF | TRBJ2-3 | TRBV29-1 | - | -
TGCGCCAGCAGTCAATTGACAGTACAGTCCGGGGAGCTGTTTTTT | CASSQLTVQSGELFF | TRBJ2-2 | TRBV23-1 | - | -
TGCAGCGTTGAAGATAACGGTGAGCAGTACTTC | CSVEDNGEQYF | TRBJ2-7 | TRBV29-1 | - | -
TGTGCCAGCAGCTTATACGACTCAGGGCTAGACTATGGCTACACCTTC | CASSLYDSGLDYGYTF | TRBJ1-2 | TRBV7-9 | - | -
TGTGCCAGTAGTTCCTTCGACAGCCCCAATCAGCCCCAGCATTTT | CASSSFDSPNQPQHF | TRBJ1-5 | TRBV19 | - | -
TGTGCCAGCAGCTTGGAACAGGGGGCGCAGGGGATTGAAGCTTTCTTT | CASSLEQGAQGIEAFF | TRBJ1-1 | TRBV5-4 | - | TRBD1
TGCGCCAGCAGCCGAATCCTGGGACTAGCGAGCAACAATGAGCAGTTCTTC | CASSRILGLASNNEQFF | TRBJ2-1 | TRBV4-1 | once | TRBD2
TGTGCCAGCAGTTCCGTAAACAATGAGCAGTTCTTC | CASSSVNNEQFF | TRBJ2-1 | TRBV6-6 | - | -
TGTGCCAGCAGCCAAATGATAGGGGGCCCAAACCCTGAAGCTTTCTTT | CASSQMIGGPNPEAFF | TRBJ1-1 | TRBV14 | - | TRBD1
TGCGCCAGCAGCTTGGAGTCGAGAGAGCAGTACTTC | CASSLESREQYF | TRBJ2-7 | TRBV5-1 | - | -
TGTGCCAGCAGTGGTTATGCCAGCTCTGGGGCCAACGTCCTGACTTTC | CASSGYASSGANVLTF | TRBJ2-6 | TRBV6-1 | - | -
TGTGCCAGCAGCTCCCCCGGTGCGGGACAGGGGGATGGTGGCTACACCTTC | CASSSPGAGQGDGGYTF | TRBJ1-2 | TRBV5-5 | - | TRBD1
TGTGCCAGCAGCCCTCTTGCGGGACGATCCTACAATGAGCAGTTCTTC | CASSPLAGRSYNEQFF | TRBJ2-1 | TRBV9 | - | -
TGTGCCAGCAGCCCTAGCGGGATCGGGGCAGATACGCAGTATTTT | CASSPSGIGADTQYF | TRBJ2-3 | TRBV7-6 | - | TRBD2
TGTGCCAGCAGTTTATCCGGGATTCTTTCAAATGAGCAGTTCTTC | CASSLSGILSNEQFF | TRBJ2-1 | TRBV27 | - | -
TGTGCCAGCAGCGAACCAAGCAGAGGGTACACTGAAGCTTTCTTT | CASSEPSRGYTEAFF | TRBJ1-1 | TRBV6-5 | - | -
TGTGCCAGCAGCTTCTACGGACAGCGACCTAACTATGGCTACACCTTC | CASSFYGQRPNYGYTF | TRBJ1-2 | TRBV7-9 | once | -
TGCAGCGTTGATTCGACAGGGCTGGATACGCAGTATTTT | CSVDSTGLDTQYF | TRBJ2-3 | TRBV29-1 | - | TRBD1
TGTGCCAGCAGCTTAGCTCCGGGACAGCAAGAGACCCAGTACTTC | CASSLAPGQQETQYF | TRBJ2-5 | TRBV11-2 | - | TRBD1
TGTGCCAGCAGTTTAACAGGGAGCAATCAGCCCCAGCATTTT | CASSLTGSNQPQHF | TRBJ1-5 | TRBV7-9 | once | -
TGTGCCAGCTCACCGTCGGGACAGGGACACTATGGCTACACCTTC | CASSPSGQGHYGYTF | TRBJ1-2 | TRBV18 | - | TRBD1
TGTGCCAGCAGCGAGTCAACAGGGTGGGACACTGAAGCTTTCTTT | CASSESTGWDTEAFF | TRBJ1-1 | TRBV9 | - | -
TGCAGCGTTGAACTCCGACAGGCCCAGTACTTC | CSVELRQAQYF | TRBJ2-5 | TRBV29-1 | - | -
TGTGCCACCTCGAGGACAGGGCAAGAGACCCAGTACTTC | CATSRTGQETQYF | TRBJ2-5 | TRBV2 | - | TRBD1
TGTGCCAGCAGCAGCGGGGAGCGAAACGAGCAGTACTTC | CASSSGERNEQYF | TRBJ2-7 | TRBV5-4 | - | TRBD2
TGTGCCAGCAGTACCGACGGCGGGGAGCAGTTCTTC | CASSTDGGEQFF | TRBJ2-1 | TRBV14 | - | -
TGTGCCACCAGCAGAGATCAGCCTAGCGGGACAACCGGGGAGCTGTTTTTT | CATSRDQPSGTTGELFF | TRBJ2-2 | TRBV15 | - | TRBD2
TGTGCCTGGAGTGTACGAAGGGCAGGAGGCCGACAAGAGACCCAGTACTTC | CAWSVRRAGGRQETQYF | TRBJ2-5 | TRBV30 | - | -
TGCGCCAGCAGCCGAGTTTACAATGAGCAGTTCTTC | CASSRVYNEQFF | TRBJ2-1 | TRBV4-1 | few | -
TGTGCCAGCAGCTTAAATTTAGGACAGGGGACCTATGGCTACACCTTC | CASSLNLGQGTYGYTF | TRBJ1-2 | TRBV5-4 | - | TRBD1
TGTGCCAGAAGCGCCACGAACTACAGGGGTGACGAGCAGTACTTC | CARSATNYRGDEQYF | TRBJ2-7 | TRBV5-3 | - | TRBD1
TGTGCCAGCAGCGTAGCTTACAGGTGGGGTGCCGGGGAGCTGTTTTTT | CASSVAYRWGAGELFF | TRBJ2-2 | TRBV9 | few | -
TGTGCCAGCAGCGAGAGACAATTGAACACTGAAGCTTTCTTT | CASSERQLNTEAFF | TRBJ1-1 | TRBV6-5 | - | -
TGCAGCGTTGAAGGGCCGGGGGTTGGCACAGATACGCAGTATTTT | CSVEGPGVGTDTQYF | TRBJ2-3 | TRBV29-1 | once | -
TGTGCCAGCAAAGAACTAGCGGGAGACTACAATGAGCAGTTCTTC | CASKELAGDYNEQFF | TRBJ2-1 | TRBV6-1 | - | TRBD2
TGCGCCAGCAGCTTTGGACCCCTGGACAGGGCCACCGGGGAGCTGTTTTTT | CASSFGPLDRATGELFF | TRBJ2-2 | TRBV5-1 | - | TRBD1
TGTGCCAGCAGTTACAGGACAGGGGGAGAGACCCAGTACTTC | CASSYRTGGETQYF | TRBJ2-5 | TRBV6-5 | - | TRBD1
TGTGCCTGGAGTGTAAGGGGGCCTCAGCCCCAGCATTTT | CAWSVRGPQPQHF | TRBJ1-5 | TRBV30 | - | TRBD1
TGTGCCAGCAGCGCACAACAGGGGGCTGAAAACACCATATATTTT | CASSAQQGAENTIYF | TRBJ1-3 | TRBV7-2 | - | TRBD1